The sequence of this T cell receptor (beta chain) was determined in a study of blood T cells in healthy people across ages. Then a second PCR, running about 7 to 11 cycles, was carried out with a sample-barcoded 5' primer and a J-beta primer mix. TCRdb passed the 5' RACE reads through MiXCR, listing each CDR3 protein once. The sample comprises approximately 780,000 distinct CDR3 sequences, roughly 24% of which are singletons, and approximately 2.9% rests with the top ten. Germline trimming cut 4 bases from V and 4 bases from J; bases unmatched to any gene: 5. Germline CDR1 SQVTM, CDR2 ANQGSEA. The CDR3 runs 13 residues. The same data also contributed to another study, on T cells of mothers and their children.

Sequencing used blood. This sequence originates from a boy younger than 18 in good health. This sequence joins TRBV29-1 and TRBJ2-7; 9 nucleotides align to TRBD1. The CDR3 reads CSVGGTGSYEQYF. The CDR3 DNA reads TGCAGCGTTGGAGGGACAGGGTCGTACGAGCAGTACTTC.